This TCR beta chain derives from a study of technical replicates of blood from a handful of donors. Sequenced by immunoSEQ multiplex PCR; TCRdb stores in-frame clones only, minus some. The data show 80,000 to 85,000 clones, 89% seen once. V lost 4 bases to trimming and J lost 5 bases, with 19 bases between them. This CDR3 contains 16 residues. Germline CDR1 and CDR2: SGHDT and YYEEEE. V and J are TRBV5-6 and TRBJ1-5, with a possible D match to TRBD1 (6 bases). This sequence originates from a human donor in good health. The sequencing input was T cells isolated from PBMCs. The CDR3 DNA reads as TGTGCCAGCAGCGCCCACGGGGGGCTGTTGGATCAGCCCCAGCATTTT. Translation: CASSAHGGLLDQPQHF.